What follows are 16 T cell receptor beta chains derived from one specimen sequenced in a study of blood T cell repertoires in COVID-19. TCRdb keeps only in-frame clones here, not all; method: immunoSEQ multiplex PCR. The data show hundreds of thousands of clones, approximately 88% seen once. Sequenced input: peripheral blood. All receptors derive from a woman in her 50s with COVID-19, enrolled during active disease.

In its sample, this clone was seen a few times. V and J are TRBV2 and TRBJ2-7; 9 positions match TRBD1. From germline, CDR1 is SNHLY and CDR2 FYNNEI. CDR3 size: 13 residues. V lost 8 bases and J lost 2; bases outside the gene matches: 4. DNA of the CDR3: TGTGCCAGCTACAGGGGGCGCACCTACGAGCAGTACTTC. It yields the protein CASYRGRTYEQYF.

Concerning this clone itself: This sample also contains other DNA sequences that code for the same CDR3. The chain combines TRBV18 with TRBJ1-1, with D hard to call. CDR1 is KGHSH, CDR2 LQKENI, per germline. V dropped 3 bases and J dropped 0 bases, with 5 bases sitting between them. The CDR3 consists of 13 residues. The CDR3: CASSPRVNTEAFF. CDR3 coding DNA: TGTGCCAGCTCACCTCGGGTGAACACTGAAGCTTTCTTT. The whole variable domain, filled in from reference TRBV18 and TRBJ1-1, reads NAGVMQNPRHLVRRRGQEARLRCSPMKGHSHVYWYRQLPEEGLKFMVYLQKENIIDESGMPKERFSAEFPKEGPSILRIQQVVRGDSAAYFCASSPRVNTEAFFGQGTRLTVV.

The V call is TRBV2, the J call TRBJ1-5; the D is unclear. Germline V lookup: CDR1 SNHLY, CDR2 FYNNEI. Trimming stripped 2 bases from V and 0 bases from J, with 5 bases between. The CDR3 is 14 amino acids. The CDR3 DNA reads as TGTGCCAGCAGTGAATGGCTTAGCAATCAGCCCCAGCATTTT. Its protein is CASSEWLSNQPQHF.

The chain links TRBV5-1 to TRBJ2-7; TRBD2 matches at 8 bases. Germline values: CDR1 SGHRS, CDR2 YFSETQ. The CDR3 extends over 15 amino acids. The V gene end was trimmed by 4 bases and the J gene end by 0 bases; junction bases not matched to a gene: 6. The CDR3 nucleotides are TGCGCCAGCAGCCCGGGGGGGGCGAGCTCCTACGAGCAGTACTTC. Residues: CASSPGGASSYEQYF.

The V call is TRBV6-6, the J call TRBJ1-4; a possible D gene is TRBD1 (6 bases). V gave up 4 bases and J gave up 4 bases, with 13 bases separating them. Germline loops: CDR1 MNHNY, CDR2 SVGAGI (reference sequence). The CDR3 is 15 amino acids. Written as DNA, the CDR3 is TGTGCCAGCAGTTCGGACAGAAGAGATAATGAAAAACTGTTTTTT. It encodes CASSSDRRDNEKLFF.

The rearrangement joins TRBV7-8 to TRBJ1-2; tentatively, D is TRBD1 (6 bases). V was shortened by 6 bases and J by 4 bases, with 15 bases between the two germline ends. The CDR3 is made up of 14 amino acids. The germline V gene has CDR1 SGHVS and CDR2 FQNEAQ. The CDR3 protein is CASRRPGEGYGYTF. The DNA for the CDR3 is TGTGCCAGCAGACGTCCAGGGGAGGGCTATGGCTACACCTTC.

This chain uses TRBV19 with TRBJ1-5; weak D call: TRBD1 (5 bases). Germline CDR1 and CDR2: LNHDA and SQIVND (reference sequence). This CDR3 is built from 14 residues. The V and J ends lost 5 bases and 6 bases respectively, with 14 bases between them. The CDR3 nucleotides are TGTGCCAGTAGTCCCTCGGGGGGGGTTCAGCCCCAGCATTTT. Translated, it gives CASSPSGGVQPQHF.

This chain links TRBV5-4 with TRBJ1-4; D might be TRBD1 (6 bases). Germline loops: CDR1 SGHNT, CDR2 YYREEE (reference sequence). The CDR3 covers 16 residues. Trimming removed 0 bases at V and 2 bases at J, with 11 bases between. The CDR3 DNA reads TGTGCCAGCAGCTTGGGGCAGGGGCAGACTAATGAAAAACTGTTTTTT. Its protein is CASSLGQGQTNEKLFF.

The rearrangement joins TRBV11-3 to TRBJ2-1; 9 bases map to TRBD2. Germline V gives CDR1 SGHNT, CDR2 YENEEA. The CDR3 runs to 15 residues. Trimming at V came to 5 bases and at J to 12 bases, leaving 14 bases not matched to a gene. This chain's CDR3 is CASSISGGRAGRQFF. The CDR3 nucleotides are TGTGCCAGCAGCATTAGCGGGGGCCGAGCTGGTAGGCAGTTCTTC.

CDR3 residues: CASSFTGTSGDTQYF. The DNA for the CDR3 is TGCGCCAGCAGCTTTACCGGGACTAGCGGAGATACGCAGTATTTT. This chain uses TRBV5-1 with TRBJ2-3; 11 bases are a match to TRBD2. CDR3 length: 15 residues. The V gene's germline CDR1 is SGHRS and CDR2 YFSETQ. Trimming took 2 bases from V and 5 from J; bases not matched to a gene: 4.

The rearrangement links TRBV4-2 to TRBJ2-7; a possible D gene is TRBD2 (7 bases). Germline V CDR1 and CDR2: LGHNA, YNFKEQ. This CDR3 spans 15 amino acids. The V end was cut by 0 bases, the J end by 0 bases, with 9 bases between. CDR3 DNA: TGTGCCAGCAGCCAAGATCGGGGGGCCTCCTACGAGCAGTACTTC. It is translated as CASSQDRGASYEQYF.

The rearrangement links TRBV18 to TRBJ2-3, with 11 nucleotides matching TRBD1. Per the germline V gene, CDR1 is KGHSH and CDR2 is LQKENI. The V segment lost 1 base and the J segment 5 bases; nucleotides outside the gene matches: 5. The CDR3 length is 16 residues. CDR3 coding DNA: TGTGCCAGCTCACCACAAAGGACAGGGGGCGTAGATACGCAGTATTTT. It codes for CASSPQRTGGVDTQYF.

Notes on this clone: At the DNA level, this CDR3 is encoded by other sequences in the same sample as well. The J gene is TRBJ2-7, the V gene TRBV30; tentatively, D is TRBD2 (7 bases). V was shortened by 0 bases and J by 6 bases, with 9 bases between the two germline ends. CDR1 and CDR2 (germline): GTSNPN, SVGIG (reference sequence). The CDR3 extends over 12 amino acids. DNA for the CDR3: TGTGCCTGGAGTGTAGGGGGGGGCGAGCAGTACTTC. As protein: CAWSVGGGEQYF.

The chain employs TRBV11-2 and TRBJ2-7; the D gene is possibly TRBD2 (5 bases). CDR1 is SGHAT and CDR2 is FQNNGV in the germline V gene. The CDR3 consists of 15 residues. Trimming took off 2 bases at V and 3 bases at J, with 14 bases between the two ends. The CDR3 nucleotides read TGTGCCAGCAGCTTAAGTCCGAACCGGGGCTACGAGCAGTACTTC. Amino acids: CASSLSPNRGYEQYF.

This clone was recorded a few times. V is TRBV19 and J is TRBJ2-7; 10 bases align to TRBD1. The CDR3 consists of 13 residues. Germline CDR1 LNHDA, CDR2 SQIVND (reference sequence). V lost 7 bases and J lost 6; bases outside the gene matches: 6. In DNA, the CDR3 is TGTGCCAGTACAAGGGACAGGGGTGCCGAGCAGTACTTC. As protein: CASTRDRGAEQYF.

The chain links TRBV27 to TRBJ2-4; D may be TRBD2 (6 bases). Germline V gene lookup returns CDR1 MNHEY and CDR2 SMNVEV (reference sequence). The CDR3 is 14 residues long. With 2 bases removed from V and 8 bases from J, the gap between germline ends came to 13 bases. The CDR3: CASSLGGALDIQYF. The CDR3 bases are TGTGCCAGCAGTTTAGGAGGGGCCCTGGACATTCAGTACTTC.